This T cell receptor (beta chain) originates from a study of cytomegalovirus exposure and HLA in healthy donors. CDR1 and CDR2 (germline): LNHDA, SQIVND (reference sequence). Trimming took 2 bases from V and 8 from J, leaving 18 bases between them. This CDR3 region has 16 residues. PCR was performed using 60 Vbeta and 13 Jbeta primers. Data came from immunoSEQ multiplex PCR; TCRdb stores just in-frame clones and leaves some out. The specimen's table records under 60,000 clones. General study findings and limits: About 90% or about 30% of the time was how often most TCR beta V segments were productive, according to an earlier analysis.

As to this clone: Its matching antigen is unknown.

The sequence was collected from a woman aged 25 to 45 in good health and CMV-seropositive. The sample taken for sequencing was PBMCs. This chain uses TRBV19 with TRBJ1-4; D remains ambiguous. Here the CDR3 reads CASSIPRETSEEKLFF. The CDR3 nucleotides read TGTGCCAGTAGTATACCTCGGGAGACATCGGAGGAAAAACTGTTTTTT.